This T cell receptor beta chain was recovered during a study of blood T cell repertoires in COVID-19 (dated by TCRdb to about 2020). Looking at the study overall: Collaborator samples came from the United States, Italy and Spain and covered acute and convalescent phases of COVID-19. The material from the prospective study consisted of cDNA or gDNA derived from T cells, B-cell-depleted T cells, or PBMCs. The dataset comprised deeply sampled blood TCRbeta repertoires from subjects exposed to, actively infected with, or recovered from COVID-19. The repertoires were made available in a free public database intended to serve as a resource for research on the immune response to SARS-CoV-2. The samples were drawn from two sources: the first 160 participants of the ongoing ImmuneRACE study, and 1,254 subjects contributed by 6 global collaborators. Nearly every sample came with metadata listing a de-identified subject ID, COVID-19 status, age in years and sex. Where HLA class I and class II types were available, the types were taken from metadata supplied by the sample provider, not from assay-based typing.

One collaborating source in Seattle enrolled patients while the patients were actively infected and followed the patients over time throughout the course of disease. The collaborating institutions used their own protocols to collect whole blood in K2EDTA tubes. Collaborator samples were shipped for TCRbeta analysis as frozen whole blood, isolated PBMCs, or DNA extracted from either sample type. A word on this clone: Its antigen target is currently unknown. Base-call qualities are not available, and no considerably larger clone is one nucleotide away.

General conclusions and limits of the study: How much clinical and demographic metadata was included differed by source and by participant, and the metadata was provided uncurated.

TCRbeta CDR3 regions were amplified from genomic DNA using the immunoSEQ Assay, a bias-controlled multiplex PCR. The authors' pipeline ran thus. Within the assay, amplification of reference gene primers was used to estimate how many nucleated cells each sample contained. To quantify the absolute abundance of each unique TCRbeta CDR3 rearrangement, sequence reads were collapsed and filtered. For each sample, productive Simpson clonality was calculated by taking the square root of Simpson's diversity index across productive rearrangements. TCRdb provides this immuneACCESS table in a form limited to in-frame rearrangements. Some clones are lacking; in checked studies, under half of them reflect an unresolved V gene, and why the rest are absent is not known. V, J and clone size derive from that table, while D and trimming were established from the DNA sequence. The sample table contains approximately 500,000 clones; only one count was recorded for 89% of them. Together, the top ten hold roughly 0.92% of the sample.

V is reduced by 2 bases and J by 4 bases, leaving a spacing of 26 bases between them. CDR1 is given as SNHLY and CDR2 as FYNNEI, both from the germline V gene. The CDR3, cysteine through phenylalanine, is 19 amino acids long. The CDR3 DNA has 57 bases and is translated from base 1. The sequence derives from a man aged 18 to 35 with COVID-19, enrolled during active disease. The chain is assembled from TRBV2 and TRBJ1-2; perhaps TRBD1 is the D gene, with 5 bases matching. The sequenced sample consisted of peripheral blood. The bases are TGTGCCAGCAGTGAACGGTCGGGAGTTTTTGGAGGGGCCACCTATGGCTACACCTTC. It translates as CASSERSGVFGGATYGYTF.